This TCR beta chain was identified in a study of cytomegalovirus exposure and HLA in healthy donors. This CDR3 is 15 amino acids long. V gave up 6 bases and J gave up 9 bases, with 20 bases separating them. Germline V gene lookup returns CDR1 MNHEY and CDR2 SVGAGI. Comment on this clone: Its antigen is not known.

Broader study findings: A few V segments could not be told apart, such as TRBV6-2 and TRBV6-3, and were left out. A later analysis found most CMV-associated TCR beta chains apparently HLA-restricted. Previously analyzed data showed that most TCR beta V segments were productive at a frequency of about 90% or about 30%. The study found most TCR sequences rare, yet found some public TCRs in many donors.

Amplification used 60 Vbeta primers and 13 Jbeta primers. TCRdb's copy holds only in-frame clones and misses some; the assay was immunoSEQ multiplex PCR. This sample has some 130,000 clones, with approximately 80% found just once. Material: PBMCs. The sequence was collected from a male donor in good health and CMV-seropositive. The chain uses TRBV6-5 and TRBJ2-2; maybe TRBD2 (6 bases). CDR3: CASRFGTLGAWELFF. The CDR3 DNA sequence: TGTGCCAGCAGGTTCGGGACTCTAGGCGCCTGGGAGCTGTTTTTT.